Detailed here is one TCR beta chain. Measured with immunoSEQ multiplex PCR; TCRdb has only the in-frame clones, and not every one. Among tens of thousands of clones listed, about 93% were seen once. This record comes from a study of T cell changes during pregnancy in multiple sclerosis. Germline V lookup: CDR1 SQVTM, CDR2 ANQGSEA. V lost 6 bases and J lost 5; bases outside the gene matches: 18. The CDR3 is made up of 16 amino acids. The chain couples TRBV29-1 to TRBJ1-1, with 7 nucleotides matching TRBD1. Sequences were derived from CD4+ T cells from peripheral blood mononuclear cells, sampled in the third trimester of pregnancy. The sequence was collected from a female donor with multiple sclerosis, enrolled in a pregnancy study. CDR3 nucleotide sequence: TGCAGCGTGACCTACCACAGGGGTGCTAGCGATACTGAAGCTTTCTTT. As protein: CSVTYHRGASDTEAFF.